This TCR beta chain was documented in a study of cytomegalovirus exposure and HLA in healthy donors. Study conclusions and caveats: It was taken for granted in presence/absence analyses that sequencing depth across donors was roughly uniform. Several of the most significant clusters appeared, in a later analysis, to be linked to common viral pathogens.

All the people who gave samples were healthy bone marrow donors. Use of 60 Vbeta and 13 Jbeta primers characterized the PCR. Authors' processing steps: Approximately 11 million of 80 million or so unique TCR beta chains were shared, per a later count. The data were produced by immunoSEQ multiplex PCR, yet TCRdb's version contains in-frame clones alone and is incomplete. The DNA gave D and trimming, while V, J and clone size come from that table. The sample carries tens of thousands of clones, around 89% recorded once. On this clone: Its antigen is not known.

The CDR3 runs to 15 residues. Per the germline V gene, CDR1 is LNHDA and CDR2 is SQIVND (reference sequence). V lost 3 bases to trimming and J lost 1 base; unmatched junction nucleotides: 2. The source material was PBMCs. The V and J genes are TRBV19 and TRBJ2-1; 8 bases agree with TRBD2. The clonotype was recovered from a man aged 18 to 35 in good health and CMV-seronegative. CDR3 coding DNA: TGTGCCAGTAGTATGGCGGGAGGATCCTACAATGAGCAGTTCTTC. This codes for CASSMAGGSYNEQFF. Full variable domain (missing parts from reference TRBV19 and TRBJ2-1): DGGITQSPKYLFRKEGQNVTLSCEQNLNHDAMYWYRQDPGQGLRLIYYSQIVNDFQKGDIAEGYSVSREKKESFPLTVTSAQKNPTAFYLCASSMAGGSYNEQFFGPGTRLTVL.